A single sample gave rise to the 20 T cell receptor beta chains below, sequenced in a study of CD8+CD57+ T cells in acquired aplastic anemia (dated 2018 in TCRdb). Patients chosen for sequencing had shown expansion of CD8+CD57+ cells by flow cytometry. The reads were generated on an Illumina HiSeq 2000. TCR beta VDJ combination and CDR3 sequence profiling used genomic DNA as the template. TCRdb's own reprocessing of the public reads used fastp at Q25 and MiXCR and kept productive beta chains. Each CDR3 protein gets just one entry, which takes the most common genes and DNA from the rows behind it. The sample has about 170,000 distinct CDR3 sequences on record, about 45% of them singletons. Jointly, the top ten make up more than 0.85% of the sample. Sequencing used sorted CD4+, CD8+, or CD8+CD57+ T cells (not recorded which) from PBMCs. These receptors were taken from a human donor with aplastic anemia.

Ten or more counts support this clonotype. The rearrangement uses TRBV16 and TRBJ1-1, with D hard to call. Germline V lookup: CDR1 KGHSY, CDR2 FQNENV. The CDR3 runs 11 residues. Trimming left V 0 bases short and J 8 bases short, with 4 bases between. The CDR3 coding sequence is TGTGCCAGCAGCCAATCGGCCGAAGCTTTCTTT. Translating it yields CASSQSAEAFF.

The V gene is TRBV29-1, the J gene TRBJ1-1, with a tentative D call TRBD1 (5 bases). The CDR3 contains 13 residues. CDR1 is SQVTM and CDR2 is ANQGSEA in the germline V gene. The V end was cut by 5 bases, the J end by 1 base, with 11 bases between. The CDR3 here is CSVTDTPNTEAFF. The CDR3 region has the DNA TGCAGCGTTACGGACACCCCGAACACTGAAGCTTTCTTT.

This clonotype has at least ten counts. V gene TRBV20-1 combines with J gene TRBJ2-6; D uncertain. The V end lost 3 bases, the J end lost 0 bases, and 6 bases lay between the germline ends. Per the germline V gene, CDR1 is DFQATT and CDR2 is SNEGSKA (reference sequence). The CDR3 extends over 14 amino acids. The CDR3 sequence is CSASGDSGANVLTF. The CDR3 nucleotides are TGCAGTGCTAGTGGGGACTCTGGGGCCAACGTCCTGACTTTC.

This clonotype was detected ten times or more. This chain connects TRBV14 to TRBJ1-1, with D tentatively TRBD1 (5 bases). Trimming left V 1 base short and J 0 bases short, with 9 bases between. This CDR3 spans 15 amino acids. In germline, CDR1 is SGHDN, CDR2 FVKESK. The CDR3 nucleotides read TGTGCCAGCAGCCAAGCGACAGCAGTGAACACTGAAGCTTTCTTT. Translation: CASSQATAVNTEAFF.

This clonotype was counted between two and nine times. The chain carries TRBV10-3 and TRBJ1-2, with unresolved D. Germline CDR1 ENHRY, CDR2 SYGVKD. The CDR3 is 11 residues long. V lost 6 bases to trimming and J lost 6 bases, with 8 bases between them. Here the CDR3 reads CAISGGDGYTF. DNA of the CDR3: TGTGCCATCAGCGGCGGAGATGGCTACACCTTC.

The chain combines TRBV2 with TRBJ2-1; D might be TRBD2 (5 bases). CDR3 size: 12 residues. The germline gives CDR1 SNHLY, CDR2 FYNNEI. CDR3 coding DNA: TGTACGGTACGGGGAGCTTACAATGAGCAGTTCTTC. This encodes CTVRGAYNEQFF. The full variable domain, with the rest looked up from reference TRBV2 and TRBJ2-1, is EPEVTQTPSHQVTQMGQEVILRCVPISNHLYFYWYRQILGQKVEFLVSFYNNEISEKSEIFDDQFSVERPDGSNFTLKIRSTKLEDSAMYFCTVRGAYNEQFFGPGTRLTVL.

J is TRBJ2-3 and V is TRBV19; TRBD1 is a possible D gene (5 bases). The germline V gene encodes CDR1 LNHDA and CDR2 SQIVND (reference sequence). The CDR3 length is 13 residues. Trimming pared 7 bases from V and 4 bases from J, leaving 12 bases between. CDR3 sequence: CASMGPRSDTQYF. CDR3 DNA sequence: TGTGCCAGTATGGGGCCAAGATCAGATACGCAGTATTTT.

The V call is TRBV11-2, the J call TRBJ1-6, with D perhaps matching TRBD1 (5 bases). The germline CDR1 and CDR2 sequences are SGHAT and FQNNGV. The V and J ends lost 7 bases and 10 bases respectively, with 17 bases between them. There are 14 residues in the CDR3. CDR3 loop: CASNSDSLNSPLHF. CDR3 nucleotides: TGTGCCAGCAACTCCGACAGCCTTAACTCACCCCTCCACTTT.

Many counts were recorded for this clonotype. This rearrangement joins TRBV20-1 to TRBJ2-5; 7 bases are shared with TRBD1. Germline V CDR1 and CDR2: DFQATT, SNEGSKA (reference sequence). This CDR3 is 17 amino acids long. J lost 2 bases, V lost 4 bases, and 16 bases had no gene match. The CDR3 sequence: CSATGQTQWGLQETQYF. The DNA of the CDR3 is TGCAGTGCTACGGGACAGACTCAATGGGGGCTTCAAGAGACCCAGTACTTC.

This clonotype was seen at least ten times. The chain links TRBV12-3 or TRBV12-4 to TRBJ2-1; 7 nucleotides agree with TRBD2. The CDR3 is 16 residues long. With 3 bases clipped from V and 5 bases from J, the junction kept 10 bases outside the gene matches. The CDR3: CASSFIRSGGHNEQFF. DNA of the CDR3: TGTGCCAGCAGTTTCATTAGGTCGGGGGGACACAATGAGCAGTTCTTC.

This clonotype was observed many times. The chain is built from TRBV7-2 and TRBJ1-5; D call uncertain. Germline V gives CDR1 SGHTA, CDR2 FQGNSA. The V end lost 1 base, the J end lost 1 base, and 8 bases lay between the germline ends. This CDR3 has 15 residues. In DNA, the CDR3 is TGTGCCAGCAGCTTAGGGATGGGGAGCAATCAGCCCCAGCATTTT. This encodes CASSLGMGSNQPQHF.

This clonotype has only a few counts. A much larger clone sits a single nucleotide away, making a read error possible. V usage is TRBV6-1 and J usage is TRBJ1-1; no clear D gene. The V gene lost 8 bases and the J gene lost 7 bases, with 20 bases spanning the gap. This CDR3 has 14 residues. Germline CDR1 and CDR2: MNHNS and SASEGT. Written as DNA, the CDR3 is TGTGCCAGCGCTACTACCCCCGGAGTGAGTGAAGCTTTCTTT. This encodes CASATTPGVSEAFF.

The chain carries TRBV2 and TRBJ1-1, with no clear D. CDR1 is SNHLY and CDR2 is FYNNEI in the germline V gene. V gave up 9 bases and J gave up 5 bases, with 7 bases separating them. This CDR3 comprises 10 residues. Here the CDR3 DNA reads TGTGCCAGAGACACGACTGAAGCTTTCTTT. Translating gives CARDTTEAFF.

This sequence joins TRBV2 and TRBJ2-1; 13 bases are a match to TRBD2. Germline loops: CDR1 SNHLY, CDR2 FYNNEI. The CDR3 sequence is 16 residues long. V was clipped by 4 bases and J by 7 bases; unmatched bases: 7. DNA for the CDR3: TGTGCCAGCAGTGTCAAACTAGCGGGGGGGCCAAATGAGCAGTTCTTC. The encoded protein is CASSVKLAGGPNEQFF. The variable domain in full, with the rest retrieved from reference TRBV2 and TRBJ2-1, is EPEVTQTPSHQVTQMGQEVILRCVPISNHLYFYWYRQILGQKVEFLVSFYNNEISEKSEIFDDQFSVERPDGSNFTLKIRSTKLEDSAMYFCASSVKLAGGPNEQFFGPGTRLTVL.

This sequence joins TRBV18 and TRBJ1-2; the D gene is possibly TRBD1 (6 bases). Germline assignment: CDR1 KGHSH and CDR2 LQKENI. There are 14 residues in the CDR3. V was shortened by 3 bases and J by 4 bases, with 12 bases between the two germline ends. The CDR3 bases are TGTGCCAGCTCACCGATGGACAGCAGCTATGGCTACACCTTC. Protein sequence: CASSPMDSSYGYTF.

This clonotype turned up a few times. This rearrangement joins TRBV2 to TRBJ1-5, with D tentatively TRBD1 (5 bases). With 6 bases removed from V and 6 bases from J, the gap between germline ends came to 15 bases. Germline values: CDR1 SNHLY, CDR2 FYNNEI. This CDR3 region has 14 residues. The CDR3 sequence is CASRLRGPTQPQHF. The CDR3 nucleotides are TGTGCCAGCAGACTAAGGGGCCCTACTCAGCCCCAGCATTTT. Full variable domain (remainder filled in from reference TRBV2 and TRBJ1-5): EPEVTQTPSHQVTQMGQEVILRCVPISNHLYFYWYRQILGQKVEFLVSFYNNEISEKSEIFDDQFSVERPDGSNFTLKIRSTKLEDSAMYFCASRLRGPTQPQHFGDGTRLSIL.

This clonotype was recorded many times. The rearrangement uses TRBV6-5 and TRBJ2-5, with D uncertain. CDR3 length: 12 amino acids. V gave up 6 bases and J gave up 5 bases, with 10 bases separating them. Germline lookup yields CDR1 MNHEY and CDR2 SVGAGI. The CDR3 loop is CASRSYAETQYF. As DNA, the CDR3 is TGTGCCAGCAGATCCTATGCGGAGACCCAGTACTTC.

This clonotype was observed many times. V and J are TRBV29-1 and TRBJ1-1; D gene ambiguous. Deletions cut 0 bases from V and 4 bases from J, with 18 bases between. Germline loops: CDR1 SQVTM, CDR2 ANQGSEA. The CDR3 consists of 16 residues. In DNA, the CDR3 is TGCAGCGTTGAAGATGTGCCAGGCTCTTTGATCACTGAAGCTTTCTTT. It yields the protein CSVEDVPGSLITEAFF.

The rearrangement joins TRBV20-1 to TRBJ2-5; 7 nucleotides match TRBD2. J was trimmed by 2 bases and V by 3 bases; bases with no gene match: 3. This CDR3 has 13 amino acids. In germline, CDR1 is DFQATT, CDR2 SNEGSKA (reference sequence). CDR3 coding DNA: TGCAGTGCTAGGCCAGCGGGACAAGAGACCCAGTACTTC. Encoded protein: CSARPAGQETQYF.

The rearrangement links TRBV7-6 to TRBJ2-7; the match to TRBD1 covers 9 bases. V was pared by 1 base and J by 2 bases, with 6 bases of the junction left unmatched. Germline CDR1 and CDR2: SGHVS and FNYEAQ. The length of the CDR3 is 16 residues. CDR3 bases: TGTGCCAGCAGCTTAGGTACGACAGGGGGTGCCTACGAGCAGTACTTC. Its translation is CASSLGTTGGAYEQYF.